This TCR beta chain is drawn from a study of spatial heterogeneity in lung cancer. Study results and limitations: As ubiquitous and regional nonsynonymous mutations varied, counts of ubiquitous and regional expanded TCRs tracked them, respectively. The study found that expanded intratumoral alpha and beta TCR counts tracked tumor mutation counts.

Germline loops: CDR1 SEHNR, CDR2 FQNEAQ (reference sequence). The CDR3 runs to 15 residues. V lost 1 base and J lost 8; bases outside the gene matches: 9. Time point here: sample taken at primary tumor resection. Unsorted whole RNA samples from tumor, nontumor lung or frozen PBMC were sequenced. TCR cDNA molecules were tagged individually, and each one carried a unique molecular identifier. MiXCR, run by TCRdb on the 5' RACE reads, gives a single entry per CDR3 protein. In the table there are fewer than 15,000 distinct CDR3 sequences, about 4% of which are singletons. This clonotype was counted many times. The antigen is not known.

This receptor was identified in a male donor with early-stage non-small cell lung cancer. Sequenced here: lung tumor tissue, sampled at surgery. V is TRBV7-9 and J is TRBJ1-2; TRBD1 aligns across 8 bases. Here the CDR3 reads CASSLGGTGVKGYTF. CDR3 coding DNA: TGTGCCAGCAGCTTAGGAGGGACAGGCGTGAAAGGCTACACCTTC.